This T cell receptor beta chain was identified in a study of T cells in Graves' hyperthyroidism and ophthalmopathy. Overall study results and limits: Ophthalmopathy was told apart from stable hyperthyroidism by a 13 V-J model.

This clonotype has more than one count but fewer than ten. Its antigen remains unidentified. The TCR beta CDR3 regions underwent amplification using RNA transcripts as the source. The TCR CDR3 was amplified in a first-round RT-PCR using the HTBI primer set. One entry per CDR3 protein, called by TCRdb with MiXCR from the multiplex PCR reads. The sample holds 530,000 or so distinct CDR3 sequences; roughly 17% are singletons and the top ten take roughly a sixth. A NOSPECS grade of at least 4, a Clinical Activity Score of at least 3 and duration under 3 months were recorded in ophthalmopathy patients. Over 9 ml of fresh peripheral blood supplied the PBMCs. Sequenced: blood. The source of this sequence is a woman between 18 and 29 years old with Graves' ophthalmopathy.

As DNA, the CDR3 is TGTGCCAGCAGAACTAGCGGACCTGGAGATACGCAGTATTTT. Its protein is CASRTSGPGDTQYF. The chain recombines TRBV12-3 or TRBV12-4 with TRBJ2-3, with 8 nucleotides matching TRBD2. The trim removed 6 bases at V and 5 bases at J, leaving 7 bases unmatched. The CDR3 has 14 amino acids.